One T cell receptor (beta chain) is described in this entry. Many counts were recorded for this clonotype. It lacks a known antigen. No much larger clone is present one base from it, and per-base qualities are unavailable. The data are from a study of T cells in Graves' hyperthyroidism and ophthalmopathy (dated by TCRdb to the late 2010s). Background on the whole study: Peripheral blood was sampled at the time of initial diagnosis, prior to any treatment. A discovery cohort of around 100 patients, approximately 45 with Graves' ophthalmopathy and 55 to 65 with stable Graves' hyperthyroidism, was used to find distinguishing TCR V-J signatures. Prospective prediction of ophthalmopathy was tested in an independent validation cohort consisting of some 19 hyperthyroidism patients and around 16 patients who later progressed to ophthalmopathy. The roughly 91 discovery patients were randomly divided into training and test sets at a 7:3 ratio. In addition, the study compared T-cell repertoires in thyroid tissue and in blood from several Graves' hyperthyroidism patients. Following sampling, methimazole starting at 30 mg daily was given to hyperthyroidism patients, and high-dose intravenous methylprednisolone was given to ophthalmopathy patients. TCR Vbeta CDR3 sequencing of 130 to 150 peripheral blood samples (43 ophthalmopathy, roughly 72 hyperthyroidism and some 17 progressor patients) is reported in the paper.

From its cysteine to its phenylalanine, the CDR3 spans 13 amino acids. Only the CDR3 region is kept as DNA, spanning 39 bases read in frame from base 1. Sequences MNHNS (CDR1) and SASEGT (CDR2) are obtained from the germline V gene. V lost 5 bases and J lost 5 bases; the stretch between them is 12 bases long. TCR beta CDR3 regions were amplified from RNA transcripts. For the first round of RT-PCR on the TCR CDR3, the HTBI primer set was used together with the Qiagen OneStep RT-PCR kit. Libraries were constructed in a second round of multiplex PCR, after which size selection and purification were performed. The libraries were sequenced on an Illumina HiSeq2000 using paired-end 100 bp reads. The study's own analysis went as follows. SOAPnuke was used to process the raw data, with reads discarded if the reads contained adapters or uncalled bases, had a mean Phred below 15, or lacked an exact constant-primer or identifier match. COPE v1.2.5 was used to merge high-quality paired reads, and clonotypes were defined as unique nucleotide sequences. Clonotypes were aligned to IMGT TRBV, TRBD and TRBJ reference segments using MiTCR v1.1. The analysis was restricted to V-J combinations with a frequency above 0.0001, which together covered over 99% of the repertoires. The TCS score was defined as the ratio of F50 (clonal expansion) to E x V (chaos), calculated using BLOSUM62-based TCRdist between CDR3 peptides within each V-J. Welch's t-statistics and random forest reduced fewer than 550 V-J features to around 14, which were used in a naive Bayes classifier (R e1071). Clones were called with MiXCR by TCRdb after fastp trimmed the public reads at Q25, and only in-frame beta chains were retained. Entries that share a CDR3 protein sequence are merged under the most common genes and DNA. TCRdb, not the authors, supplied the V and J calls. The sample profile shows about 740,000 distinct CDR3 sequences; around 15% of them were found once. Of the sample, around 9.6% is held by the ten largest clones.

Stable Graves' hyperthyroidism was defined as no progression to ophthalmopathy during 18 months of follow-up. Hyperthyroidism patients were aged 18 to 65 years and newly diagnosed, with disease duration of less than 2 months. Exclusion was applied to patients with uncontrolled infections, other autoimmune diseases, pregnancy or lactation. Diagnoses were based on clinical symptoms, serum thyroxine and TRAb, thyroid ultrasound and orbital computed tomography. PBMCs were isolated from about 10 ml of fresh peripheral blood by Ficoll-Paque density gradient centrifugation. Total RNA was extracted with Trizol reagent, and quality was checked on an Agilent 2100 Bioanalyzer. The research as a whole found: In validation, the model predicted progression to ophthalmopathy with approximately 69% sensitivity and roughly 72% specificity, a median of 6.5 months before onset. A model built on a 13 V-J signature distinguished ophthalmopathy from stable hyperthyroidism, reaching about 88% sensitivity and around 81% specificity in cross-validation and 80%/75% in testing. Most expanded thyroid clonotypes (frequency above 0.001) were also detected in blood, a finding suggesting that blood repertoires may reflect thyroid immune responses. Sample size was not statistically predetermined, and investigators were not blinded to group allocation.

The rearranged segments are TRBV6-1 and TRBJ1-1; the D gene is perhaps TRBD1, on 5 matching bases. The source material was blood. The sequence was obtained from a woman under 30 with Graves' hyperthyroidism. At the DNA level, the sequence is TGTGCCAGCAGTTCGACAGCCTGGACTGAAGCTTTCTTT. Translated, it gives CASSSTAWTEAFF.